Shown below are 18 T cell receptor beta chains from a single sample sequenced in a study of CD8+CD57+ T cells in acquired aplastic anemia. Genomic DNA, serving as template, underwent TCR beta VDJ and CDR3 profiling. TCRdb itself ran the reads through MiXCR, one entry per CDR3 protein. The table records fewer than 200,000 distinct CDR3 sequences, 50% to 75% of them present only once. Sequencing used sorted CD4+, CD8+, or CD8+CD57+ T cells (not recorded which) from PBMCs. These TCRs come from a human donor in good health.

For the CDR3, the DNA is TGTGCCAGCAGCCTTTTATCCTTTTTAAACTATGGCTACACCTTC. It is translated as CASSLLSFLNYGYTF. The genes are TRBV7-9 and TRBJ1-2, with no clear D. CDR1 is SEHNR and CDR2 is FQNEAQ in the germline V gene (reference sequence). Trimming removed 5 bases at V and 2 bases at J, with 15 bases between. The CDR3 is made up of 15 amino acids.

This clonotype has only one observation. This chain links TRBV7-8 with TRBJ2-1; D gene ambiguous. From germline, CDR1 is SGHVS and CDR2 FQNEAQ. Deletions cut 3 bases from V and 8 bases from J, with 11 bases between. The CDR3 covers 13 residues. CDR3 protein: CASSLQEVYEQFF. The CDR3 nucleotides are TGTGCCAGCAGCTTGCAGGAAGTATATGAGCAGTTCTTC.

This clonotype has ten or more counts. V and J are TRBV5-6 and TRBJ2-2; D is ambiguous. Trimming removed 0 bases at V and 6 bases at J, with 3 bases between. From germline, CDR1 is SGHDT and CDR2 YYEEEE. CDR3 length: 12 amino acids. CDR3 nucleotide sequence: TGTGCCAGCAGCTTGGCTGCCGGGGAGCTGTTTTTT. The encoded protein is CASSLAAGELFF.

Only one count was recorded for this clonotype. The chain uses TRBV24-1 and TRBJ2-1, with D perhaps TRBD1 or TRBD2 (6 bases each). The V gene lost 4 bases and the J gene lost 8 bases, with 14 bases spanning the gap. The CDR3 consists of 14 residues. Germline CDR1 is KGHDR and CDR2 is SFDVKD. The DNA for the CDR3 is TGTGCCACCAGTGACCCGGGGGCAGGGGATGAGCAGTTCTTC. This sequence encodes CATSDPGAGDEQFF.

This clonotype was recorded at least ten times. In nucleotides, the CDR3 is TGTGCCAGCAGTGATAACTACAATGAGCAGTTCTTC. It translates to CASSDNYNEQFF. This rearrangement joins TRBV6-4 to TRBJ2-1, with D unclear. Germline V gives CDR1 MRHNA, CDR2 SNTAGT. Trimming shortened V by 3 bases and J by 3 bases, and 3 bases separated the two germline ends. The CDR3 has 12 residues.

The rearrangement uses TRBV9 and TRBJ2-7, with D tentatively TRBD2 (6 bases). Between the trimmed V and J ends, which lost 3 bases and 0 bases, there was a span of 16 bases. The CDR3 covers 16 residues. The germline V gene encodes CDR1 SGDLS and CDR2 YYNGEE. CDR3 DNA sequence: TGTGCCAGCAGCGGCCCTGCTTCGGGACTCTCCTACGAGCAGTACTTC. Encoded protein: CASSGPASGLSYEQYF.

The chain is built from TRBV19 and TRBJ1-5; no clear D. The CDR3 covers 14 residues. Trimming took 4 bases from V and 0 from J, leaving 7 bases between them. The germline V gene has CDR1 LNHDA and CDR2 SQIVND (reference sequence). CDR3 residues: CASSRAPSNQPQHF. CDR3 nucleotide sequence: TGTGCCAGTAGTAGGGCACCTAGCAATCAGCCCCAGCATTTT.

The J gene is TRBJ2-7, the V gene TRBV24-1; 7 bases line up with TRBD1. V gave up 8 bases and J gave up 4 bases; unmatched junction bases: 1. The CDR3 contains 11 residues. CDR1 KGHDR and CDR2 SFDVKD come from the germline V gene. The chain's CDR3 is CATTGGYEQYF. The CDR3 DNA sequence: TGTGCCACCACAGGGGGATACGAGCAGTACTTC.

The V gene is TRBV24-1, the J gene TRBJ1-1; possible D gene TRBD1, 5 bases. Per the germline V gene, CDR1 is KGHDR and CDR2 is SFDVKD. The ends were cut back, 2 bases at V and 10 bases at J, with 22 bases in the middle. The CDR3 length is 16 residues. CDR3 residues: CATSDSAAGWDGVAFF. The CDR3 DNA reads TGTGCCACCAGTGATTCGGCGGCAGGGTGGGACGGTGTAGCTTTCTTT.

The J gene is TRBJ2-3, the V gene TRBV5-1; D is possibly TRBD1 or TRBD2 (5 bases each). Germline lookup yields CDR1 SGHRS and CDR2 YFSETQ. The CDR3 runs 15 residues. V shed 0 bases and J shed 1 base, with 9 bases lying between them. As DNA, the CDR3 is TGCGCCAGCAGCTTGGAGGGACGGGGCACAGATACGCAGTATTTT. It is translated as CASSLEGRGTDTQYF.

This clonotype was detected ten times or more. The rearrangement uses TRBV6-2 or TRBV6-3 and TRBJ2-2; 8 bases match TRBD2. Trimming at V came to 7 bases and at J to 0 bases, leaving 10 bases not matched to a gene. Germline V gene data show CDR1 as MNHEY and CDR2 as SVGEGT. This CDR3 spans 17 amino acids. This CDR3 is CASNVTSATSNTGELFF. Written as DNA, the CDR3 is TGTGCCAGCAACGTGACTAGCGCAACGTCGAACACCGGGGAGCTGTTTTTT.

The chain combines TRBV12-3 or TRBV12-4 with TRBJ2-7, with D uncertain. The CDR3 sequence is 15 residues long. V was shortened by 2 bases and J by 0 bases, with 11 bases between the two germline ends. The chain's CDR3 is CASSLPRQNSYEQYF. CDR3 DNA: TGTGCCAGCAGTTTACCCCGGCAGAACTCCTACGAGCAGTACTTC.

Of note for this clonotype: Germline is not matched at one junction end, which may reflect a read error. J is TRBJ2-7 and V is TRBV7-3; TRBD2 matches at 8 bases. This CDR3 contains 15 residues. CDR1 and CDR2 from the germline V gene are SGHTA and FQGTGA. In DNA, the CDR3 is TGTGCCAGCAGCTTAGGGCGGGAGGTGGTTTACGGGCAGTACTTC. This translates into CASSLGREVVYGQYF.

The chain couples TRBV25-1 to TRBJ1-1; D not certain. Deletions cut 6 bases from V and 0 bases from J, with 14 bases between. Germline CDR1 and CDR2: MGHDK and SYGVNS. This CDR3 has 15 residues. CDR3 sequence reads: CASRQIGRMNTEAFF. DNA for the CDR3: TGTGCCAGCAGACAAATAGGGCGGATGAACACTGAAGCTTTCTTT.

The V call is TRBV7-3, the J call TRBJ2-3; tentatively, D is TRBD1 or TRBD2 (5 bases each). This CDR3 has 17 amino acids. Germline values: CDR1 SGHTA, CDR2 FQGTGA. Trimming took off 2 bases at V and 5 bases at J, with 20 bases between the two ends. The CDR3 spells CASSLAPWRVRGDTQYF. The CDR3, as DNA: TGTGCCAGCAGCTTAGCCCCCTGGCGGGTGAGGGGAGATACGCAGTATTTT.

This clonotype showed up just once. The genes are TRBV20-1 and TRBJ2-5; D may be TRBD1 (7 bases). The germline CDR1 and CDR2 sequences are DFQATT and SNEGSKA (reference sequence). The CDR3 runs 13 residues. With 6 bases removed from V and 4 bases from J, the gap between germline ends came to 15 bases. The CDR3 DNA is TGCAGTGCGCATCACAGGGGAGGAGAGACCCAGTACTTC. Its protein product is CSAHHRGGETQYF.

This clonotype was recorded at least ten times. The rearrangement links TRBV29-1 to TRBJ1-2; 7 bases map to TRBD1. The length of the CDR3 is 14 residues. Germline lookup yields CDR1 SQVTM and CDR2 ANQGSEA. V lost 4 bases, J lost 1 base, and 6 bases stayed unmatched. CDR3: CSVGTGEGNYGYTF. CDR3 nucleotide sequence: TGCAGCGTTGGTACAGGGGAAGGTAACTATGGCTACACCTTC.

The chain carries TRBV7-3 and TRBJ2-3; TRBD2 aligns across 9 bases. The CDR3 has 17 residues. The ends lost 0 bases at V and 4 bases at J; junction bases unmatched: 8. Germline assignment: CDR1 SGHTA and CDR2 FQGTGA. CDR3 bases: TGTGCCAGCAGCTTAACCCCACGTAGCGGGGGCTCAGATACGCAGTATTTT. Amino acids: CASSLTPRSGGSDTQYF.